This note documents a single T cell receptor (beta chain) sequence. Its antigen is not identified. The data were produced by immunoSEQ multiplex PCR, yet TCRdb's version contains in-frame clones alone and is incomplete. The table lists 2 million to 2.5 million clones, 90% to 96% of them singletons. This entry is derived from a study of shared clonotypes between healthy human individuals. General study results and limits: Large depth notwithstanding, sorted-subset sequencing proved incomplete by rarefaction.

Memory CD4+ cells were the fraction left after CD45RA+ naive selection. Germline V CDR1 and CDR2: SGHDN, FVKESK. Unmatched junction bases numbered 13, after V lost 5 bases and J lost 7 bases. The CDR3 spans 16 residues. The V call is TRBV14, the J call TRBJ2-1; 8 bases are shared with TRBD1. Sequencing was carried out using naive CD4+ T cells sorted from blood. Subset noted: CD45RA+ positively selected. This TCR derives from a young man in good health. CDR3 in DNA: TGTGCCAGCAGCGTCCCTGGACAGGGTGCTAGGAATGAGCAGTTCTTC. Residues: CASSVPGQGARNEQFF.